Each of the 12 T cell receptor beta chains below was sequenced from the same sample in a study of radiation and T cells in renal cell carcinoma. Clones were read by immunoSEQ multiplex PCR, and TCRdb kept only the in-frame ones, dropping some. The profile shows about 130,000 clones, 88% of them singletons. Time point in this sample: baseline pretreatment blood. The treatment denotes: 15 Gy SBRT to primary tumor, nephrectomy 4 weeks later. The sample here was blood, taken from a patient whose treatment included radiotherapy and nephrectomy. The receptor set was obtained from a woman in her forties or fifties with renal cell carcinoma.

This clone was observed once. The chain couples TRBV18 to TRBJ2-1; TRBD2 matches at 13 bases. The CDR3 extends over 17 amino acids. V was clipped by 1 base and J by 6 bases; unmatched bases: 6. Looked up from germline, CDR1 is KGHSH and CDR2 is LQKENI. CDR3 amino acids: CASSPQTSGGPINEQFF. CDR3 nucleotides: TGTGCCAGCTCACCACAGACTAGCGGGGGGCCGATCAATGAGCAGTTCTTC.

CDR3 region: CASSLGGPDTQYF. CDR3 coding DNA: TGCGCCAGCAGCTTGGGCGGGCCAGATACGCAGTATTTT. The J gene is TRBJ2-3, the V gene TRBV5-1; D is perhaps TRBD2 (5 bases). V gave up 0 bases and J gave up 4 bases, with 6 bases separating them. The CDR3 is 13 residues long. Germline V gives CDR1 SGHRS, CDR2 YFSETQ.

The chain uses TRBV18 and TRBJ2-1, with D tentatively TRBD1 (6 bases). V was shortened by 5 bases and J by 3 bases, with 11 bases between the two germline ends. The germline V gene has CDR1 KGHSH and CDR2 LQKENI. This CDR3 has 14 amino acids. The CDR3 loop reads CASSGTGYYNEQFF. The CDR3 DNA sequence: TGTGCCAGCTCAGGAACAGGGTACTACAATGAGCAGTTCTTC.

The V gene is TRBV9, the J gene TRBJ2-7; D ambiguous. CDR1 is SGDLS and CDR2 is YYNGEE in the germline V gene. The CDR3 is made up of 12 amino acids. V was pared by 3 bases and J by 3 bases, with 7 bases between. CDR3 amino acids: CASSATLYEQYF. Here the CDR3 DNA reads TGTGCCAGCAGCGCCACCCTCTACGAGCAGTACTTC.

The chain employs TRBV14 and TRBJ1-2, with D possibly matching TRBD1 (5 bases). The CDR3 loop spans 15 amino acids. Germline lookup yields CDR1 SGHDN and CDR2 FVKESK. V dropped 0 bases and J dropped 5 bases, with 13 bases sitting between them. The CDR3 here is CASSQDFTGGYGYTF. The CDR3 DNA reads TGTGCCAGCAGCCAAGATTTTACCGGGGGATATGGCTACACCTTC.

This clone has only one observation. This chain joins TRBV21-1 and TRBJ2-3; the D call of TRBD1 is as the table states it, not checked on the DNA. TRBV21-1 is a known pseudogene. This CDR3 is built from 14 residues. CDR3 nucleotide sequence: TGTGCCAGCAGCCTAGGGACAGGGACAGATACGCAGTATTTT. As protein: CASSLGTGTDTQYF.

The V call is TRBV29-1, the J call TRBJ2-5, with 9 bases fitting TRBD1. There are 12 residues in the CDR3. The germline CDR1 and CDR2 sequences are SQVTM and ANQGSEA. The J segment lost 5 bases and the V segment lost 4 bases, leaving 2 bases of the junction unmatched. The DNA for the CDR3 is TGCAGCGTTGCAGACAGGGGGGAGACCCAGTACTTC. Protein sequence: CSVADRGETQYF.

V gene TRBV30 combines with J gene TRBJ2-3; D gene unclear. The length of the CDR3 is 11 residues. Germline V CDR1 and CDR2: GTSNPN, SVGIG (reference sequence). V dropped 3 bases and J dropped 2 bases, with 3 bases sitting between them. DNA of the CDR3: TGTGCCTGGAGGGACACAGATACGCAGTATTTT. Translation: CAWRDTDTQYF.

This clone was counted a single time. V is TRBV6-4 and J is TRBJ1-1, with D unresolved. This CDR3 region has 14 residues. Germline lookup yields CDR1 MRHNA and CDR2 SNTAGT. Trimming pared 3 bases from V and 3 bases from J, leaving 11 bases between. CDR3 sequence reads: CASSEEPWDTEAFF. The CDR3 bases are TGTGCCAGCAGTGAAGAGCCGTGGGACACTGAAGCTTTCTTT.

This clone was counted a few times. This chain connects TRBV5-6 to TRBJ1-1; D not certain. This CDR3 has 15 amino acids. The ends were cut back, 1 base at V and 0 bases at J, with 10 bases in the middle. Germline-derived CDR1 and CDR2 are SGHDT and YYEEEE. CDR3 bases: TGTGCCAGCAGCTTGTTTCCGAGAATGAACACTGAAGCTTTCTTT. It codes for CASSLFPRMNTEAFF.

Concerning this clone: This sample includes further DNA sequences coding for the same CDR3. The chain recombines TRBV5-4 with TRBJ2-3; no clear D gene. The germline V and J ends were trimmed by 0 bases and 2 bases, with 7 bases remaining between them. Germline V gives CDR1 SGHNT, CDR2 YYREEE (reference sequence). The CDR3 runs to 14 residues. The CDR3 here is CASSLVSVTDTQYF. The CDR3, as DNA: TGTGCCAGCAGCTTGGTTTCAGTCACAGATACGCAGTATTTT.

The chain employs TRBV7-9 and TRBJ2-1; no definite D call. CDR3 length equals 14 residues. The ends were cut back, 1 base at V and 6 bases at J, with 10 bases in the middle. In germline, CDR1 is SEHNR, CDR2 FQNEAQ (reference sequence). The CDR3 DNA reads as TGTGCCAGCAGCTTAGTAGCCAAGTCCAATGAGCAGTTCTTC. It specifies CASSLVAKSNEQFF.